Listed below are T cell receptor beta chains from one sample, sequenced in a study of prognosis after radiotherapy for stage I lung cancer. Each CDR3 protein gets one entry after TCRdb re-called the multiplex PCR reads with MiXCR. The sample contains tens of thousands of distinct CDR3 sequences, around 24% of which appear only once. The specimen was PBMCs, collected before or after stereotactic body radiation therapy (not recorded which). These TCRs come from a donor aged 50 or older with non-small cell lung cancer. Each CDR3 is given with its conserved first and last residue. D genes are given only for firm matches. Clone size is shown for a subset of rows, as once, few, many or a class of expanded clone.

>many|TRBJ2-2|TRBV24-1|.
CATRLRQVYTGELFF
TGTGCCACCAGACTAAGACAGGTATACACCGGGGAGCTGTTTTTT
>many|TRBJ2-1|TRBV3-1|.
CASSQTKANGQFF
TGTGCCAGCAGCCAAACAAAAGCGAACGGGCAGTTCTTC
>many|TRBJ2-2|TRBV19|TRBD1
CASSRTGTDTGELFF
TGTGCCAGTAGCAGGACAGGGACGGACACCGGGGAGCTGTTTTTT
>many|TRBJ1-4|TRBV28|TRBD1
CASRRTGRREKLFF
TGTGCCAGCAGGAGGACAGGGAGACGTGAAAAACTGTTTTTT
>many|TRBJ2-7|TRBV19|.
CASSRMGRAYEQYF
TGTGCCAGTAGTAGAATGGGCAGAGCCTACGAGCAGTACTTC
>many|TRBJ1-2|TRBV29-1|.
CSVDEPQGGYGYTF
TGCAGCGTTGATGAGCCACAAGGAGGCTATGGCTACACCTTC
>many|TRBJ1-4|TRBV2|.
CASSPRATNEKLFF
TGTGCCAGCAGCCCCAGGGCAACTAATGAAAAACTGTTTTTT
>many|TRBJ2-1|TRBV28|.
CASSLLVGEQFF
TGTGCCAGCAGTTTATTGGTGGGAGAGCAGTTCTTC
>many|TRBJ1-5|TRBV2|.
CASTRGRNQPQHF
TGTGCCAGCACCAGGGGAAGGAATCAGCCCCAGCATTTT
>many|TRBJ2-5|TRBV15|.
CATSSGSGKETQYF
TGTGCCACCAGCTCCGGGTCAGGGAAGGAGACCCAGTACTTC
>many|TRBJ2-3|TRBV19|.
CASNVFGTDTQYF
TGTGCCAGTAACGTGTTCGGCACAGATACGCAGTATTTT
>many|TRBJ1-1|TRBV28|TRBD1
CASSTLHGTGRTEAFF
TGTGCCAGCAGCACTCTTCACGGGACAGGGAGGACTGAAGCTTTCTTT
>many|TRBJ2-7|TRBV9|TRBD1
CASSARGGPQYEQYF
TGTGCCAGCAGCGCCAGAGGGGGCCCACAATACGAGCAGTACTTC
>many|TRBJ2-7|TRBV2|.
CASSVYSHEQYF
TGTGCCAGCAGTGTTTATTCCCACGAGCAGTACTTC
>many|TRBJ1-3|TRBV2|.
CASSDPRREIAGNTIYF
TGTGCCAGCAGTGATCCGAGACGGGAGATCGCCGGAAACACCATATATTTT
>.|TRBJ2-1|TRBV6-2/TRBV6-3|TRBD2
CASSPRRRTSGDVSDQFF
TGTGCCAGTAGTCCGCGACGAAGGACTAGCGGGGACGTCAGTGATCAGTTCTTC
>many|TRBJ2-6|TRBV24-1|.
CATSDHQGSGANVLTF
TGTGCCACCAGTGACCATCAGGGGAGTGGGGCCAACGTCCTGACTTTC
>many|TRBJ2-1|TRBV28|TRBD1
CASSSGQGANNEQFF
TGTGCCAGCAGCTCGGGACAGGGCGCCAACAATGAGCAGTTCTTC
>many|TRBJ2-7|TRBV30|TRBD2
CAFQPGGSYEQYF
TGTGCCTTCCAACCGGGCGGGAGTTACGAGCAGTACTTC
>few|TRBJ1-2|TRBV5-1|TRBD1
CASSLGWTGYGYTF
TGCGCCAGCAGCTTGGGGTGGACAGGGTATGGCTACACCTTC
>medium-sized|TRBJ2-7|TRBV20-1|TRBD2
CSARGTRLAEGLEQYF
TGCAGTGCTAGAGGAACGAGACTAGCGGAGGGGCTCGAGCAGTACTTC
>many|TRBJ1-5|TRBV7-8|.
CASSPKSLSQPDQPQHF
TGTGCCAGCAGCCCAAAATCATTAAGTCAGCCCGATCAGCCCCAGCATTTT
>many|TRBJ2-1|TRBV2|TRBD1
CASRTGQGSSYNEQFF
TGTGCCAGCAGAACTGGACAGGGAAGCTCCTACAATGAGCAGTTCTTC
>many|TRBJ2-1|TRBV7-9|.
CASSSRVDEQFF
TGTGCCAGCAGCTCCAGGGTCGATGAGCAGTTCTTC
>many|TRBJ2-6|TRBV7-9|TRBD1
CASSLPGTGVQGSGANVLTF
TGTGCCAGCAGCCTCCCGGGGACAGGGGTCCAAGGGTCTGGGGCCAACGTCCTGACTTTC
>few|TRBJ1-1|TRBV4-1|.
CASSQGIPGALGNTEAFF
TGCGCCAGCAGCCAAGGGATTCCCGGGGCTTTGGGGAACACTGAAGCTTTCTTT
>many|TRBJ1-5|TRBV4-1|.
CASSQDQTATNQPQHF
TGCGCCAGCAGCCAAGATCAGACAGCTACGAATCAGCCCCAGCATTTT
>.|TRBJ2-7|TRBV2|TRBD1
CANSHQRDRDTYEQYF
TGTGCCAACAGTCACCAACGAGACAGGGACACCTACGAGCAGTACTTC
>many|TRBJ2-7|TRBV19|TRBD1
CASTDRGSYEQYF
TGTGCCAGTACGGACAGGGGCTCCTACGAGCAGTACTTC
>.|TRBJ2-5|TRBV4-1|TRBD2
CASSQDSGGVKTQYF
TGCGCCAGCAGCCAAGATAGCGGGGGCGTAAAGACCCAGTACTTC
>many|TRBJ2-1|TRBV7-9|.
CASSLLQYNEQFF
TGTGCCAGCAGCTTACTCCAGTACAATGAGCAGTTCTTC
>.|TRBJ2-3|TRBV5-4|.
CASSGGLGVTYTQYF
TGTGCCAGCAGCGGCGGGCTAGGGGTCACATATACGCAGTATTTT
>.|TRBJ2-1|TRBV12-5|TRBD1
CASAPQGENEQFF
TGTGCTAGTGCCCCACAGGGGGAGAATGAGCAGTTCTTC
>many|TRBJ1-1|TRBV13|.
CASSLGRTENTEAFF
TGTGCCAGCAGCTTAGGCCGGACAGAGAACACTGAAGCTTTCTTT
>many|TRBJ2-5|TRBV9|.
CASSVLGGETQYF
TGTGCCAGCAGCGTACTGGGGGGAGAGACCCAGTACTTC
>many|TRBJ2-1|TRBV27|TRBD1
CASSLSGQGVYEQFF
TGTGCCAGCAGTTTATCGGGACAGGGGGTCTATGAGCAGTTCTTC
>.|TRBJ1-5|TRBV28|.
CASSFTDRAPNQTQHF
TGTGCCAGCAGTTTCACGGACCGGGCACCTAATCAGACCCAGCATTTT